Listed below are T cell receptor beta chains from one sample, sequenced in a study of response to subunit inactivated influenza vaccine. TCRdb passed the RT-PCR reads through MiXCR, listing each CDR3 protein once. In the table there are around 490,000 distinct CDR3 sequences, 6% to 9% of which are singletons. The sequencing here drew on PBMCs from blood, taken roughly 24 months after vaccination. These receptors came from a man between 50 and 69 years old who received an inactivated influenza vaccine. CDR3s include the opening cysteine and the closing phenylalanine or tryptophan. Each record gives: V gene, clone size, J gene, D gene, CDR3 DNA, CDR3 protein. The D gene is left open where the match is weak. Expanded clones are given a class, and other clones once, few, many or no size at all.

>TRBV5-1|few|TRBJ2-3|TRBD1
TGCGCCAGCAGCGCGGGCGACAGGGGGCGAACAGATACGCAGTATTTT
CASSAGDRGRTDTQYF
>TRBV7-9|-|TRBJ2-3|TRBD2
TGTGCCAGCAGCTTTTTAGTAGCGGGAGGGGACACAGATACGCAGTATTTT
CASSFLVAGGDTDTQYF
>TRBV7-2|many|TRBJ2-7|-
TGTGCCAGCAGCTTACAGCAGGGTCGACCCTACGAGCAGTACTTC
CASSLQQGRPYEQYF
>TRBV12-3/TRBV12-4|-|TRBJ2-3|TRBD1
TGTGCCAGCGGGGACAGTTCAGATACGCAGTATTTT
CASGDSSDTQYF
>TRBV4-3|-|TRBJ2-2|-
TGCGCCAGCAGCCAAGAACCCGGACAGACGAACACCGGGGAGCTGTTTTTT
CASSQEPGQTNTGELFF
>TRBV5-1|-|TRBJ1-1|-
TGCGCCAGCAGCTTCAGGGACGGCACTGAAGCTTTCTTT
CASSFRDGTEAFF
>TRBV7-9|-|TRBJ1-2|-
TGTGCCAGCAGCCTTGTTGTGGATAACTATGGCTACACCTTC
CASSLVVDNYGYTF
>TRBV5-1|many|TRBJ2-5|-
TGCGCCAGCAGCTTGGTGCAGAGGGAGACCCAGTACTTC
CASSLVQRETQYF
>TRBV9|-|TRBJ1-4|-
TGTGCCAGCAGCGCCGGGGCCCCTCGGGTTGAAAAACTGTTTTTT
CASSAGAPRVEKLFF
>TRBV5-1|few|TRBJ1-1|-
TGCGCCAGCAGACTTTCGGGACGGGCTATTGGCACTGAAGCTTTCTTT
CASRLSGRAIGTEAFF
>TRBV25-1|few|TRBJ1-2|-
TGTGCCAGCAGTGGGACCGGGACGGCCTTTCCCAACTATGGCTACACCTTC
CASSGTGTAFPNYGYTF
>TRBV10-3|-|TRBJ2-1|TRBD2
TGTGCCACCGGGGGGGTCTCCTACAATGAGCAGTTCTTC
CATGGVSYNEQFF
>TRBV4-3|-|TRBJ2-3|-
TGCGCCAGCAGCCAAGGACTCTATGATACGCAGTATTTT
CASSQGLYDTQYF
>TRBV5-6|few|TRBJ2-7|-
TGTGCCAGCAGCTTATGGATTAGGCCGTACTCCCTAGACGAGCAGTACTTC
CASSLWIRPYSLDEQYF
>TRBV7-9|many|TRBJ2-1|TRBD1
TGTGCCAGCTCTGGACAGGGGGAGACCGTGGGCAATGAGCAGTTCTTC
CASSGQGETVGNEQFF
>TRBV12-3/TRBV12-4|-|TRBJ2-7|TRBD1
TGTGCCAGCACGCGGACAGGGACATCCTACGAGCAGTACTTC
CASTRTGTSYEQYF
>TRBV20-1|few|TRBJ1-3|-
TGCAGTGCTACCCCAGACGGTACTGGAAACACCATATATTTT
CSATPDGTGNTIYF
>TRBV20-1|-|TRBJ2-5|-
TGCAGTGCTAAAGGCGGGGAGACCCAGTACTTC
CSAKGGETQYF
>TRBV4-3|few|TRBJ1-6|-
TGCGCCAGCAGCCAAGAGTTAAATTCACCCCTCCACTTT
CASSQELNSPLHF
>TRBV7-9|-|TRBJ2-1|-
TGTGCCAGCAGCCCGACACGGGGAGGCAACAATGAGCAGTTCTTC
CASSPTRGGNNEQFF
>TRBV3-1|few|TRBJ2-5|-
TGTGCCAGCAGCCAAGTGGGAGTAGAAGATACCCAGTACTTC
CASSQVGVEDTQYF
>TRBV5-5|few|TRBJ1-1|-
TGTGCCAGCAGCTGGACAGCCATGAACACTGAAGCTTTCTTT
CASSWTAMNTEAFF
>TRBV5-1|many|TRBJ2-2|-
TGCGCCAGCAGCGAGAACGCGAACACCGGGGAGCTGTTTTTT
CASSENANTGELFF
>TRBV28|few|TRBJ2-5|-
TGTGCCAGCCTGAAGTGGGAGACCCAGTACTTC
CASLKWETQYF
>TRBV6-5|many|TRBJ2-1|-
TGTGCCAGCAGTCATTTGGGTGAGCAGTTCTTC
CASSHLGEQFF
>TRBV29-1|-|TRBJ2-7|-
TGCAGCGTTGAATCCAACTACGAGCAGTACTTC
CSVESNYEQYF
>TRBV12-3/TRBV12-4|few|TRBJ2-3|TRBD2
TGTGCCAGCTCCGGGACTAGCGGGGGGGCCCGCACAGATACGCAGTATTTT
CASSGTSGGARTDTQYF
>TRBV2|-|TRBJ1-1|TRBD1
TGTGCCAGCAGGGGACAGGGAACCATGAACACTGAAGCTTTCTTT
CASRGQGTMNTEAFF
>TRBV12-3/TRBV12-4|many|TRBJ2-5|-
TGTGCCAGCAGCGGAGGACAACCCGGGACCCAGTACTTC
CASSGGQPGTQYF
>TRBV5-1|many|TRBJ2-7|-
TGCGCCAGCAGCTTGATAGTGGGTGACGAGCAGTACTTC
CASSLIVGDEQYF
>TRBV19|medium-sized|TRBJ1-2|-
TGTGCCAGTAGTACCCCCCTATTACAGGGAAGGAGAGACTACACCTTC
CASSTPLLQGRRDYTF
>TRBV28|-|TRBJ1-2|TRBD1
TGTGCCAGCAGTTTCAGCACAGGGGGAATTCGTGGCTACACCTTC
CASSFSTGGIRGYTF
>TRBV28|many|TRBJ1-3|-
TGTGCCAGCCACACAGGCTCTGGAAACACCATATATTTT
CASHTGSGNTIYF
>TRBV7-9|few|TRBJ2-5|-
TGTGCCAGCAGCCCCCTAGGGCTCCAACAAGAGACCCAGTACTTC
CASSPLGLQQETQYF
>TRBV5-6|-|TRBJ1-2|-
TGTGCCAGCAGTTTGCAGAATTCTCATGGCTACACCTTC
CASSLQNSHGYTF
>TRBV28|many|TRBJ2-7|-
TGTGCCAGCAGTTTATTAGGGACAAGAAACTCCTACGAGCAGTACTTC
CASSLLGTRNSYEQYF
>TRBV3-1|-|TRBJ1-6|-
TGTGCCAGCAGCCAGAGCGGCTCCCGCTATTCACCCCTCCACTTT
CASSQSGSRYSPLHF
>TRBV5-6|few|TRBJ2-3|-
TGTGCCAGCAGCTCTTACGTGTGGAATACGCAGTATTTT
CASSSYVWNTQYF
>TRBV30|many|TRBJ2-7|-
TGTGCCTGGAGTGTAGAGGGCCGCTCCTACGAGCAGTACTTC
CAWSVEGRSYEQYF
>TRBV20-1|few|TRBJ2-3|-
TGCTCCGGCGAGGGGCTGACAGATACGCAGTATTTT
CSGEGLTDTQYF
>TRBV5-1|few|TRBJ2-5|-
TGCGCCAGCAGCAGGGGCGACAACCAAGAGACCCAGTACTTC
CASSRGDNQETQYF
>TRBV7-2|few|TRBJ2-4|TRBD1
TGTGCCAGCAGCCCGTCCCGGGACAGGGTCAGCAGCGAAATTCAGTACTTC
CASSPSRDRVSSEIQYF